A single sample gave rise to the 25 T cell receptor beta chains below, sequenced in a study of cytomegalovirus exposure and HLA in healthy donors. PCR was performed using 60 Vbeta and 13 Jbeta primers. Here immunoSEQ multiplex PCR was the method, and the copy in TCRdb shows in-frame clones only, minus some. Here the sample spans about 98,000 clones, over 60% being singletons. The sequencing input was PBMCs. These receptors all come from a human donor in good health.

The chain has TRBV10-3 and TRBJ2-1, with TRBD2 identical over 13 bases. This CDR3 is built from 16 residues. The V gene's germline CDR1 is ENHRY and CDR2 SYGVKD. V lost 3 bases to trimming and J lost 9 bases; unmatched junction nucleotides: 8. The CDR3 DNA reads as TGTGCCATCAGTGAAACTAGCGGGGGGGCAATCCCTGAGCAGTTCTTC. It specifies CAISETSGGAIPEQFF.

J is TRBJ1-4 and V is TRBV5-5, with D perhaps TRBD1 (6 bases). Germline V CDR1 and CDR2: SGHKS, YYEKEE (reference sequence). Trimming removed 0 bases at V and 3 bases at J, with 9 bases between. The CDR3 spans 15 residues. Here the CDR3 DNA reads TGTGCCAGCAGCTTGGTCCAGGGGCCTAATGAAAAACTGTTTTTT. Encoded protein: CASSLVQGPNEKLFF.

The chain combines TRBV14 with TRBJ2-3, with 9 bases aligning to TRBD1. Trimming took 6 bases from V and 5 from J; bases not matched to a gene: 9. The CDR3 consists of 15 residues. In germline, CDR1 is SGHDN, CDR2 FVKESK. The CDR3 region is CASSPIGQGRDTQYF. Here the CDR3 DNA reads TGTGCCAGCAGTCCTATAGGACAGGGGCGAGATACGCAGTATTTT.

The CDR3 loop reads CASSLVNAGVNGELFF. In nucleotides, the CDR3 is TGTGCCAGCAGCTTAGTTAACGCGGGAGTGAACGGGGAGCTGTTTTTT. The chain employs TRBV7-2 and TRBJ2-2, with 7 bases lining up with TRBD2. CDR1 is SGHTA, CDR2 FQGNSA, per germline. The CDR3 sequence is 16 residues long. Trimming took 1 base from V and 7 from J; bases not matched to a gene: 9.

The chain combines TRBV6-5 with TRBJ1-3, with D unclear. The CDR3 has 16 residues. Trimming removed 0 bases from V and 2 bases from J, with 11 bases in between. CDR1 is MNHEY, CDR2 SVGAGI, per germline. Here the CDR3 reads CASSYSRGLAGNTIYF. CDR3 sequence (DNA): TGTGCCAGCAGTTACTCACGGGGTCTCGCTGGAAACACCATATATTTT.

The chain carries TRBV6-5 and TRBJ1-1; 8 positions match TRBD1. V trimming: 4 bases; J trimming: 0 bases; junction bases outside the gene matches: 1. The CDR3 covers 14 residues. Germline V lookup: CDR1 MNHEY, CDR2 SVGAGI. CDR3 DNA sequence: TGTGCCAGCAGTTTGGGACAGGTGAACACTGAAGCTTTCTTT. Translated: CASSLGQVNTEAFF.

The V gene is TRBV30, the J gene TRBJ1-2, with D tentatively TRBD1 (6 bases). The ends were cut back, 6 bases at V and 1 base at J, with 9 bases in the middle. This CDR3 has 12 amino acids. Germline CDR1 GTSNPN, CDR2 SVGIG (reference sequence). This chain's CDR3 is CACHRVNYGYTF. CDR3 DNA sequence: TGTGCCTGCCACAGGGTTAACTATGGCTACACCTTC. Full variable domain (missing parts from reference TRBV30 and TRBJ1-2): SQTIHQWPATLVQPVGSPLSLECTVEGTSNPNLYWYRQAAGRGLQLLFYSVGIGQISSEVPQNLSASRPQDRQFILSSKKLLLSDSGFYLCACHRVNYGYTFGSGTRLTVV.

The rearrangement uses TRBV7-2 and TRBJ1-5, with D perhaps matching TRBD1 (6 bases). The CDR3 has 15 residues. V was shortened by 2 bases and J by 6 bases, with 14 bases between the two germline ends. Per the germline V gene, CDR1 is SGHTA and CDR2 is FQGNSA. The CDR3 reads CASSLRAGEGQPQHF. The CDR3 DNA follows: TGTGCCAGCAGCTTACGGGCAGGGGAGGGTCAGCCCCAGCATTTT.

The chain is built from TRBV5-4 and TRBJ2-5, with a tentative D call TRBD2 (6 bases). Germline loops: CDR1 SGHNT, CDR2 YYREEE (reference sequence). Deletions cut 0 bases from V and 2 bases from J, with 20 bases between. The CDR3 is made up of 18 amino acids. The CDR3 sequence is CASSLGPGAGGGQETQYF. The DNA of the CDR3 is TGTGCCAGCAGCTTGGGTCCGGGAGCCGGGGGTGGACAAGAGACCCAGTACTTC.

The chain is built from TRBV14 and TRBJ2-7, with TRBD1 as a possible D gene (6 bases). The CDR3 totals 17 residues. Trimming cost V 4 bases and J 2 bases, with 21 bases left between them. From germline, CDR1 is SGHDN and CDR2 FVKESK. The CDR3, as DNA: TGTGCCAGCAGCCCGAAAGCACCCGGGACACTGACCTACGAGCAGTACTTC. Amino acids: CASSPKAPGTLTYEQYF.

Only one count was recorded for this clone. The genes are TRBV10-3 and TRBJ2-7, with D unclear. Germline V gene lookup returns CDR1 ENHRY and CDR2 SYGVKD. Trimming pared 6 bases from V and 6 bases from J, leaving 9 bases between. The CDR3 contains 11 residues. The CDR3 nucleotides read TGTGCCATCAGCGCTCCGGGCGAGCAGTACTTC. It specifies CAISAPGEQYF.

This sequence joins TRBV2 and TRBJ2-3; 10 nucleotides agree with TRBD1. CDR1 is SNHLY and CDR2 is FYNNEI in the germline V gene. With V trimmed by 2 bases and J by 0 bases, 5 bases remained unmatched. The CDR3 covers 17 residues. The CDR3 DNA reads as TGTGCCAGCAGTGAAAGGTTGGGACAGGGGAGCACAGATACGCAGTATTTT. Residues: CASSERLGQGSTDTQYF.

The DNA for the CDR3 is TGTGCCAGCAGCTTGCCGGGACAAGTGAACACTGAAGCTTTCTTT. Translated: CASSLPGQVNTEAFF. This chain connects TRBV5-4 to TRBJ1-1; possibly TRBD1 for D (6 bases). Trimming left V 1 base short and J 0 bases short, with 10 bases between. The germline gives CDR1 SGHNT, CDR2 YYREEE (reference sequence). The CDR3 covers 15 residues.

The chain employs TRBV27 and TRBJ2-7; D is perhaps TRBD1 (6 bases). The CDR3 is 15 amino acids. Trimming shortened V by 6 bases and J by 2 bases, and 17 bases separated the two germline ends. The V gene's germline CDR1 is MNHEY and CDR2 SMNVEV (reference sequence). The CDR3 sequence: CASSMQGRPPYEQYF. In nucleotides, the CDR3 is TGTGCCAGCAGCATGCAGGGGCGCCCCCCCTACGAGCAGTACTTC.

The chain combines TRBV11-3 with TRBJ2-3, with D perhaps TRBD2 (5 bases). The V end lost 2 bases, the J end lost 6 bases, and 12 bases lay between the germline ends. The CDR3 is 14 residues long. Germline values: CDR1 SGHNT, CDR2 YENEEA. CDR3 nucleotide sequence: TGTGCCAGCAGCTTACGGACTTATAGGGATACGCAGTATTTT. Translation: CASSLRTYRDTQYF.

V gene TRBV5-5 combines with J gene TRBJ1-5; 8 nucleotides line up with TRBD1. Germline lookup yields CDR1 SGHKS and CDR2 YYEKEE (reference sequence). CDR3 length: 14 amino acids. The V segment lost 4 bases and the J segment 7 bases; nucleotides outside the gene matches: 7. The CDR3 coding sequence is TGTGCCAGCAGCATGGACAGGGTCGGACAGCCCCAGCATTTT. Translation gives CASSMDRVGQPQHF.

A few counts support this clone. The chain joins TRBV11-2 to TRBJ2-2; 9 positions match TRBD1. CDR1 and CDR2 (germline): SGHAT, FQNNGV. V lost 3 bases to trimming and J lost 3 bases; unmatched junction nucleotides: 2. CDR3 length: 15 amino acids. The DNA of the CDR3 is TGTGCCAGCAGCTTCCGGGACAGGGACACCGGGGAGCTGTTTTTT. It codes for CASSFRDRDTGELFF. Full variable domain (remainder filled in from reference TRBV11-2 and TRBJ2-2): EAGVAQSPRYKIIEKRQSVAFWCNPISGHATLYWYQQILGQGPKLLIQFQNNGVVDDSQLPKDRFSAERLKGVDSTLKIQPAKLEDSAVYLCASSFRDRDTGELFFGEGSRLTVL.

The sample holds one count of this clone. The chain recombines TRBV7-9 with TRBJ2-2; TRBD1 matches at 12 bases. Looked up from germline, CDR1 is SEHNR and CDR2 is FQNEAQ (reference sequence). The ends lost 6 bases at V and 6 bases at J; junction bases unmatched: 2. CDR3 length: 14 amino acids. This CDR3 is CASRGQGAAGELFF. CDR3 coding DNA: TGTGCCAGCAGGGGACAGGGGGCCGCCGGGGAGCTGTTTTTT.

The CDR3 DNA reads TGCGCCAGCAGCGCCGGACTAGGAGACCTGAACACTGAAGCTTTCTTT. Amino acid sequence: CASSAGLGDLNTEAFF. V gene TRBV5-1 combines with J gene TRBJ1-1; D gene uncertain. V gave up 4 bases and J gave up 0 bases, with 16 bases separating them. Germline-derived CDR1 and CDR2 are SGHRS and YFSETQ. This CDR3 has 16 residues.

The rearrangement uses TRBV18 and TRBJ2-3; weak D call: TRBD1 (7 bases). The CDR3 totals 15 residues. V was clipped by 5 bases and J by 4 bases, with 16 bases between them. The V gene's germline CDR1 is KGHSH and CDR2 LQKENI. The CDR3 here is CASSTQGGGADTQYF. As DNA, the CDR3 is TGTGCCAGCTCAACGCAGGGGGGTGGTGCAGATACGCAGTATTTT.

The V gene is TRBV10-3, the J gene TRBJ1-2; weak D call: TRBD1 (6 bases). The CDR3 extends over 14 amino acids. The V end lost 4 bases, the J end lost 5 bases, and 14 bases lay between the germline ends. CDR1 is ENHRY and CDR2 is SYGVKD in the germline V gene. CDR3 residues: CAISVAAGEYGYTF. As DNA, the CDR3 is TGTGCCATCAGTGTGGCGGCAGGGGAATATGGCTACACCTTC.

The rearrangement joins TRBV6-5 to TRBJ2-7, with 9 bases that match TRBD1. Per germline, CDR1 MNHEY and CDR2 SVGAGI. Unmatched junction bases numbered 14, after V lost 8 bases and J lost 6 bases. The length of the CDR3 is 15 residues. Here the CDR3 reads CASGYLGTGQSEQYF. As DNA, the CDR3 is TGTGCCAGCGGCTACCTAGGGACAGGGCAAAGCGAGCAGTACTTC.

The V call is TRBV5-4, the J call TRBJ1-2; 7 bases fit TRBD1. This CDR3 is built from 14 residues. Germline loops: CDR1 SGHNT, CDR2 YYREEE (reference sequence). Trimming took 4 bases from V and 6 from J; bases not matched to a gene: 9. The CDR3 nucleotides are TGTGCCAGCAGCGGAGACAGGGCAACAAATGGCTACACCTTC. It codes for CASSGDRATNGYTF.

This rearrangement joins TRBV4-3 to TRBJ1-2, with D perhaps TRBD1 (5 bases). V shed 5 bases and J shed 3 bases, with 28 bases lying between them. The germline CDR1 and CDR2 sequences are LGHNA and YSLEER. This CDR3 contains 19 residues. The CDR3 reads CASSSGGFGAAQPYYGYTF. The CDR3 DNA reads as TGCGCCAGCAGCAGCGGGGGGTTTGGGGCCGCGCAGCCTTACTATGGCTACACCTTC.

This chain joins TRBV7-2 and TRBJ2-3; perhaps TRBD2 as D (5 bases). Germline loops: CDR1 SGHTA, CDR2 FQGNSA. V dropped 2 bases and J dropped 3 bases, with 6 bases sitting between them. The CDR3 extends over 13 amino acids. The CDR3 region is CASSLRETDTQYF. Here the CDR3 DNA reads TGTGCCAGCAGCTTACGGGAAACAGATACGCAGTATTTT.